These 22 T cell receptor beta chains were all obtained from the same sample, sequenced in a study of metastatic and nonmetastatic thyroid tumors. Using MiXCR, TCRdb re-called clones from the PCR reads. The repertoire holds about 13,000 clones, roughly 29% seen once, with 15% to 20% in the top ten. Thyroid surgery was preceded by no treatment in any patient. The sample was tumor tissue. These receptors were collected from a female donor with papillary thyroid cancer or a benign thyroid nodule (not recorded which). Some clones in this sample may be carry-over from other donors' samples.

J is TRBJ1-2 and V is TRBV12-3 or TRBV12-4; no clear D. This CDR3 region has 13 residues. Trimming stripped 3 bases from V and 2 bases from J, with 7 bases between. CDR3 loop: CASSLRLNYGYTF. CDR3 DNA sequence: TGTGCCAGCAGTTTGAGGCTAAACTATGGCTACACCTTC.

This clone was seen a handful of times. One junction end does not reproduce the germline sequence, and a read error may be involved. The chain employs TRBV27 and TRBJ1-2; 10 positions match TRBD1. CDR3 length equals 15 residues. The V gene's germline CDR1 is MNHEY and CDR2 SMNVEV (reference sequence). The CDR3 sequence is CASSPETGGIYGYKF. DNA for the CDR3: TGTGCCAGCAGTCCAGAGACAGGGGGCATCTATGGCTACAAATTC.

By its share, this clone is large (0.1 to 1%). CDR3 sequence: CASSSREMVYEQYF. The CDR3 DNA reads as TGTGCCAGCAGTAGCAGGGAGATGGTGTACGAGCAGTACTTC. This sequence joins TRBV6-1 and TRBJ2-7; either TRBD1 or TRBD2 may fit D (5 bases each). This CDR3 is built from 14 residues. Trimming took off 5 bases at V and 4 bases at J, with 15 bases between the two ends. Germline CDR1 MNHNS, CDR2 SASEGT.

Sample share makes this clone medium-sized. The chain carries TRBV2 and TRBJ2-7; a weak D match, TRBD2 (5 bases). Between the trimmed V and J ends, which lost 8 bases and 4 bases, there was a span of 9 bases. Germline loops: CDR1 SNHLY, CDR2 FYNNEI. The CDR3 is 11 amino acids. CDR3 sequence: CASSGWYEQYF. For the CDR3, the DNA is TGTGCCAGCTCGGGGTGGTACGAGCAGTACTTC.

In its sample, this clone was seen a few times. J is TRBJ2-3 and V is TRBV14; D gene unclear. The CDR3 runs to 15 residues. Germline lookup yields CDR1 SGHDN and CDR2 FVKESK. Trimming left V 0 bases short and J 13 bases short, with 20 bases between. The CDR3 coding sequence is TGTGCCAGCAGCCAAGATAGGCGTACAACCGGGTCGGAGTATTTT. Translation: CASSQDRRTTGSEYF.

This clone was recorded at least ten times. The rearrangement joins TRBV11-2 to TRBJ2-2; perhaps TRBD1 as D (6 bases). CDR3 length: 17 amino acids. Looked up from germline, CDR1 is SGHAT and CDR2 is FQNNGV. Trimming left V 2 bases short and J 7 bases short, with 20 bases between. The CDR3 DNA is TGTGCCAGCAGCTTACTACAGGGCCCCAGTAGAAACGGGGAGCTGTTTTTT. Translating gives CASSLLQGPSRNGELFF.

V is TRBV6-5 and J is TRBJ1-1, with TRBD1 as a possible D gene (5 bases). Germline CDR1 is MNHEY and CDR2 is SVGAGI. Trimming took off 1 base at V and 8 bases at J, with 20 bases between the two ends. The CDR3 extends over 16 amino acids. The CDR3 region has the DNA TGTGCCAGCAGTTACTGGTCGGGGGTGCAGAATTTAGAAGCTTTCTTT. Translating it yields CASSYWSGVQNLEAFF.

The sample holds a few counts of this clone. The gene calls are TRBV6-1 and TRBJ1-2, with 9 bases lining up with TRBD1. J was trimmed by 11 bases and V by 6 bases; bases with no gene match: 16. CDR3 size: 15 residues. The germline V gene encodes CDR1 MNHNS and CDR2 SASEGT. CDR3 nucleotide sequence: TGTGCCAGCAGAAACCCTCCGGGACAGGGCCTGGGATACACCTTC. It codes for CASRNPPGQGLGYTF.

In its sample, this clone was seen many times. The J gene is TRBJ1-6, the V gene TRBV5-1; 10 positions agree with TRBD1. CDR1 and CDR2 (germline): SGHRS, YFSETQ. V was clipped by 4 bases and J by 8 bases; unmatched bases: 6. This CDR3 is built from 15 residues. In DNA form, the CDR3 reads TGCGCCAGCAGCCCCGGGGGGACAGGGGATTCACCCCTCCACTTT. This sequence encodes CASSPGGTGDSPLHF.

This clone was picked up many times. The rearrangement joins TRBV4-2 to TRBJ2-4; 8 nucleotides agree with TRBD1. After removal of 0 bases from V and 7 bases from J, the junction contained 8 bases not matched to a gene. Per the germline V gene, CDR1 is LGHNA and CDR2 is YNFKEQ. The CDR3 is made up of 16 amino acids. The CDR3 nucleotides read TGTGCCAGCAGCCAAGATCGGGGGACAGGTTGGAACATTCAGTACTTC. It is translated as CASSQDRGTGWNIQYF.

About this clone: Sequence at one end of the junction differs from germline and may be a read error. The genes are TRBV5-1 and TRBJ2-5, with D unclear. Germline V gene data show CDR1 as SGHRS and CDR2 as YFSETQ. The CDR3 runs to 12 residues. CDR3 residues: CASSLSQEIQYF. The CDR3 DNA reads as TGCGCCAGCAGCCTGTCCCAAGAGATCCAGTACTTC.

The chain employs TRBV6-1 and TRBJ2-7, with TRBD1 matching over 9 bases. This CDR3 comprises 15 residues. Germline CDR1 reads MNHNS; CDR2 reads SASEGT. V was pared by 7 bases and J by 4 bases, with 11 bases of the junction left unmatched. The CDR3 nucleotides read TGTGCCAGCACTCCACCCGGGACAGGGAAATACGAGCAGTACTTC. This codes for CASTPPGTGKYEQYF.

This clone was recorded at least ten times. This chain links TRBV7-6 with TRBJ2-7; the D gene could be TRBD1 or TRBD2 (5 bases each). Trimming shortened V by 1 base and J by 2 bases, and 9 bases separated the two germline ends. Per germline, CDR1 SGHVS and CDR2 FNYEAQ. The CDR3 totals 14 residues. This CDR3 reads CASSLGGTAYEQYF. CDR3 in DNA: TGTGCCAGCAGCTTAGGAGGGACCGCCTACGAGCAGTACTTC.

In its sample, this clone ranks as medium-sized. The J gene is TRBJ1-6, the V gene TRBV30; TRBD1 might be the D (6 bases). V was cut by 5 bases and J by 9 bases, with 17 bases left in between. In germline, CDR1 is GTSNPN, CDR2 SVGIG (reference sequence). The CDR3 runs 14 residues. The CDR3 DNA reads as TGTGCCTGGCAAAGGGGGGTCATCGGTTCACCCCTCCACTTT. It encodes CAWQRGVIGSPLHF.

The CDR3 protein is CAWSVGTGVTGELFF. The CDR3 DNA reads as TGTGCCTGGAGTGTAGGGACAGGGGTCACCGGGGAGCTGTTTTTT. The chain recombines TRBV30 with TRBJ2-2; TRBD1 matches at 10 bases. Germline lookup yields CDR1 GTSNPN and CDR2 SVGIG (reference sequence). V was clipped by 0 bases and J by 4 bases; unmatched bases: 2. This CDR3 is 15 amino acids long. The full variable domain, with the rest looked up from reference TRBV30 and TRBJ2-2, is SQTIHQWPATLVQPVGSPLSLECTVEGTSNPNLYWYRQAAGRGLQLLFYSVGIGQISSEVPQNLSASRPQDRQFILSSKKLLLSDSGFYLCAWSVGTGVTGELFFGEGSRLTVL.

The rearrangement links TRBV30 to TRBJ1-2; 8 nucleotides agree with TRBD1. After removal of 4 bases from V and 7 bases from J, the junction contained 11 bases not matched to a gene. The CDR3 length is 14 residues. Germline CDR1 is GTSNPN and CDR2 is SVGIG (reference sequence). The CDR3 DNA follows: TGTGCCTGGAAGCCTCGGGACAGGCAGGGTGGCTACACCTTC. It encodes CAWKPRDRQGGYTF.

About this clone itself: Its ends do not fully match the called genes, so a read error is possible. J is TRBJ2-1 and V is TRBV12-3 or TRBV12-4, with TRBD1 as a possible D gene (6 bases). This CDR3 is 16 amino acids long. CDR3 sequence (DNA): TGTGGGAGCAGTTTAAGACGGCCAGGGGTAGGTAATGAGCAGCTCTTC. This codes for CGSSLRRPGVGNEQLF.

The chain couples TRBV6-2 or TRBV6-3 to TRBJ2-5, with 9 bases fitting TRBD1. The CDR3 runs to 14 residues. V lost 6 bases, J lost 4 bases, and 6 bases stayed unmatched. Germline V gene lookup returns CDR1 MNHEY and CDR2 SVGEGT. The CDR3 here is CASRKQGAGETQYF. The CDR3, as DNA: TGTGCCAGCAGAAAACAGGGGGCAGGAGAGACCCAGTACTTC.

This chain links TRBV12-3 or TRBV12-4 with TRBJ2-1, with no clear D. Trimming took 8 bases from V and 7 from J, leaving 15 bases between them. The CDR3 length is 13 residues. For the CDR3, the DNA is TGTGCCAGCCTCGCGGTGGCCGAGAATGAGCAGTTCTTC. Its translation: CASLAVAENEQFF.

This clone is judged medium-sized. The gene calls are TRBV10-2 and TRBJ2-7; D is unclear. Germline loops: CDR1 WSHSY, CDR2 SAAADI. The germline V and J ends were trimmed by 3 bases and 1 base, with 10 bases remaining between them. This CDR3 is 14 amino acids long. The CDR3 sequence is CASSEGSPSYEQYF. In DNA, the CDR3 is TGCGCCAGCAGTGAAGGCAGTCCGTCCTACGAGCAGTACTTC.

The chain employs TRBV4-1 and TRBJ2-5, with TRBD1 matching 9 bases. There are 16 residues in the CDR3. J gave up 1 base and V 5 bases, and 8 bases lay outside the gene matches. From germline, CDR1 is MGHRA and CDR2 YSYEKL. The CDR3 reads CASSTGTGFSQETQYF. CDR3 nucleotides: TGCGCCAGCAGCACCGGGACAGGGTTTTCCCAAGAGACCCAGTACTTC.

This clone was observed a single time. The chain uses TRBV7-9 and TRBJ1-5, with TRBD1 identical over 7 bases. There are 15 residues in the CDR3. CDR1 and CDR2 from the germline V gene are SEHNR and FQNEAQ (reference sequence). CDR3 protein: CANSGGQYSNQPQHF. CDR3 coding DNA: TGTGCAAACAGCGGGGGACAGTATAGCAATCAGCCCCAGCATTTT.